This T cell receptor beta chain is from a study of T cells in Graves' hyperthyroidism and ophthalmopathy. Points from the study as a whole: Using 13 V-J features, a model discriminated ophthalmopathy from stable hyperthyroidism.

This clonotype was detected many times. Its cognate antigen is unknown. Deletions cut 8 bases from V and 0 bases from J, with 7 bases between. The germline CDR1 and CDR2 sequences are MNHNS and SASEGT. The CDR3 is made up of 12 amino acids. The cohort's ophthalmopathy patients, a group with duration under 3 months, had a Clinical Activity Score of at least 3 and a NOSPECS grade of at least 4. RNA transcripts were the template for amplifying TCR beta CDR3 regions. First-round RT-PCR with HTBI primers amplified the TCR CDR3 region. TCRdb analysed the multiplex PCR reads with MiXCR anew, one entry per CDR3 protein. Of roughly 350,000 distinct CDR3 sequences in the sample, around 15% were seen once.

The receptor's source is a woman aged 40-49 years with Graves' ophthalmopathy. The gene calls are TRBV6-1 and TRBJ1-1; D is unresolved. Source material: blood. CDR3 protein: CASLGVNTEAFF. Written as DNA, the CDR3 is TGTGCCAGCCTCGGGGTGAACACTGAAGCTTTCTTT.